This T cell receptor beta chain was obtained from a study of Graves' ophthalmopathy and Graves' hyperthyroidism. Findings and caveats of the study: A model of 13 signatures distinguished ophthalmopathy from stable hyperthyroidism at around 90% sensitivity and approximately 81% specificity.

CDR3 length: 15 residues. V lost 1 base, J lost 4 bases, and 13 bases lay in between. The germline CDR1 and CDR2 sequences are LGHDT and YNNKEL (reference sequence). This clonotype has ten or more counts. Its antigen remains unidentified. Amplified material comprised TCR beta CDR3 regions derived from RNA transcripts. The library came from an HTBI-primed first-round RT-PCR and a second-round multiplex PCR. TCRdb re-analysed the multiplex PCR reads in MiXCR, keeping a single row per CDR3 protein. The data hold approximately 500,000 distinct CDR3 sequences, with around 14% observed a single time. This TCR was sampled from a woman aged 25 to 39 with Graves' ophthalmopathy. Sequenced: blood. The chain recombines TRBV3-1 with TRBJ1-1; no reliable D call. The CDR3 nucleotides are TGTGCCAGCAGCCAAGTTCTGCTTGGTCTCACTGAAGCTTTCTTT. Protein sequence: CASSQVLLGLTEAFF.